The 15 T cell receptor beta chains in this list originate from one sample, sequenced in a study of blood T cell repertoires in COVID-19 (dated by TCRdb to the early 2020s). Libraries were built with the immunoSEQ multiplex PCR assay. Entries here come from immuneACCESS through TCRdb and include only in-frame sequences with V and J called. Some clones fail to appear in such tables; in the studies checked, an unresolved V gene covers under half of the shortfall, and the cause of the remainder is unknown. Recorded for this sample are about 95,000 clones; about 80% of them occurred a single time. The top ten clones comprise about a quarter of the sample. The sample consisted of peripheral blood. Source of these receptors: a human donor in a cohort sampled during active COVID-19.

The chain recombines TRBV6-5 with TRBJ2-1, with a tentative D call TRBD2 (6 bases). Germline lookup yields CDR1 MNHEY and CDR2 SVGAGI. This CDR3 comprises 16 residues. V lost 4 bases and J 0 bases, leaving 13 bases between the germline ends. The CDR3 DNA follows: TGTGCCAGCAGTTGGGGTAGCGGAGGCTCCTACAATGAGCAGTTCTTC. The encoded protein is CASSWGSGGSYNEQFF.

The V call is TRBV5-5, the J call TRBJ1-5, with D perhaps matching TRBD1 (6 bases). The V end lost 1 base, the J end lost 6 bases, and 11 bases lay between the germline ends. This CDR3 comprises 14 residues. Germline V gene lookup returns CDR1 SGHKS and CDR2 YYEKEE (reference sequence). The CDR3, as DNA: TGTGCCAGCAGCTTGCAGGCAGGGGTTCAGCCCCAGCATTTT. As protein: CASSLQAGVQPQHF.

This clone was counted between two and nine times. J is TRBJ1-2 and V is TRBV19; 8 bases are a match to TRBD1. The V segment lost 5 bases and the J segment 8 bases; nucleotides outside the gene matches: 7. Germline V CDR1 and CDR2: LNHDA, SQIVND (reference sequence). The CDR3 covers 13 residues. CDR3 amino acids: CASSSTGGDGYTF. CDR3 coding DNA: TGTGCCAGTAGTTCTACAGGGGGGGACGGCTACACCTTC.

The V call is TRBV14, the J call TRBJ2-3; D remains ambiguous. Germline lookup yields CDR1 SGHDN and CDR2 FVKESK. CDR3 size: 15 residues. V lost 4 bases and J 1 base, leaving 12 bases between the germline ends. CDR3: CASSRFGGGTDTQYF. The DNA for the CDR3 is TGTGCCAGCAGCCGATTCGGCGGAGGCACAGATACGCAGTATTTT.

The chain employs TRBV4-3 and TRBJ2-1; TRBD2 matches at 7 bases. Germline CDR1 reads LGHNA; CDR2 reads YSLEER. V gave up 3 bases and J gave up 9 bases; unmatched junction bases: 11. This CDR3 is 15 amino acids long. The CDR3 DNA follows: TGCGCCAGCAGCCAGGATGGGGGAGGGGCAGGTGAGCAGTTCTTC. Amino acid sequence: CASSQDGGGAGEQFF.

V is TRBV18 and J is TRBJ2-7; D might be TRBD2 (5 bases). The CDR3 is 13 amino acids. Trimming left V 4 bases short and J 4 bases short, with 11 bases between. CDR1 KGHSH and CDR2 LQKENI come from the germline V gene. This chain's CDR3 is CASSLFERYEQYF. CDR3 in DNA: TGTGCCAGCTCACTATTTGAGCGGTACGAGCAGTACTTC.

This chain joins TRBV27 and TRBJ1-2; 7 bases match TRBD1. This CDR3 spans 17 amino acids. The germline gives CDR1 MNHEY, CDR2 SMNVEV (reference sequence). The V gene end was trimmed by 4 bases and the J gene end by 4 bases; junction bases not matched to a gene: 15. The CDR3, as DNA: TGTGCCAGCAGTTGGGGCGCCCCGACAGGGTTACTCTATGGCTACACCTTC. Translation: CASSWGAPTGLLYGYTF.

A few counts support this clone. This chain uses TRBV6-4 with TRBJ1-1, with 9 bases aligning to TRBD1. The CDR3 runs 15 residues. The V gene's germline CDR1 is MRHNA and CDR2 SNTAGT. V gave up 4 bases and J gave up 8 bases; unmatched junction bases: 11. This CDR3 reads CASSGRTGDLAEAFF. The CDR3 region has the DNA TGTGCCAGCAGTGGTCGGACAGGGGATCTAGCGGAAGCTTTCTTT.

The CDR3: CASRLGTGGGYTF. The CDR3 DNA sequence: TGTGCCAGCAGGCTCGGGACAGGGGGGGGCTACACCTTC. This chain connects TRBV6-5 to TRBJ1-2; 11 bases fit TRBD1. Germline V gene lookup returns CDR1 MNHEY and CDR2 SVGAGI. V lost 6 bases to trimming and J lost 8 bases; unmatched junction nucleotides: 5. There are 13 residues in the CDR3.

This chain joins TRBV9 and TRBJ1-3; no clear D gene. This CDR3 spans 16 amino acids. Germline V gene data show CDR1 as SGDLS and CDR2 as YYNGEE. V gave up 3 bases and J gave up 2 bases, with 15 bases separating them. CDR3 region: CASSEEKGGPGNTIYF. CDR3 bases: TGTGCCAGCAGCGAAGAAAAGGGAGGTCCTGGAAACACCATATATTTT.

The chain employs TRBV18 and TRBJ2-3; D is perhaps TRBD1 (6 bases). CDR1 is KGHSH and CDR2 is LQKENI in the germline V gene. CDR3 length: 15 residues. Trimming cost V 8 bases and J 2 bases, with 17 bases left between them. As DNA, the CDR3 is TGTGCCAGCACCCTAGACAGGACCGCCACAGATACGCAGTATTTT. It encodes CASTLDRTATDTQYF.

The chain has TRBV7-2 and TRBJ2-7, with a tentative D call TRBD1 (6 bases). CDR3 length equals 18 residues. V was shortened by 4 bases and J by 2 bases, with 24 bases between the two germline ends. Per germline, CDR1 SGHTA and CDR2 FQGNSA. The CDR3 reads CASSSAGETGRYAYEQYF. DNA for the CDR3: TGTGCCAGCAGCTCCGCTGGGGAGACAGGCCGGTACGCCTACGAGCAGTACTTC.

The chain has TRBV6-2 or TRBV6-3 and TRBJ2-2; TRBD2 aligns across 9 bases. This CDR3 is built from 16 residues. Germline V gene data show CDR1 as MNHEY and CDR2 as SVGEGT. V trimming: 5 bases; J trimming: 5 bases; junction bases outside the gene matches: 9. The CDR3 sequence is CASSPNVAGVTGELFF. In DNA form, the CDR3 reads TGTGCCAGCAGTCCCAACGTAGCGGGAGTAACCGGGGAGCTGTTTTTT.

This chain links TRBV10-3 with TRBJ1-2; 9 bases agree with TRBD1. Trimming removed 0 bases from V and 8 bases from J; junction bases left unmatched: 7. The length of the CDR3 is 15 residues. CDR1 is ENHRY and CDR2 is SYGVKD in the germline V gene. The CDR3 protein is CAISESGTGIGGYTF. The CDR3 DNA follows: TGTGCCATCAGTGAGTCCGGGACAGGGATCGGCGGCTACACCTTC.

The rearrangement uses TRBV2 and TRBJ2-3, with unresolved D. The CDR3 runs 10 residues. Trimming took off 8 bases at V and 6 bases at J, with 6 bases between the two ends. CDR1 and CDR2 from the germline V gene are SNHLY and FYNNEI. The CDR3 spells CASVRDTQYF. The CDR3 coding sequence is TGTGCCAGCGTCAGGGATACGCAGTATTTT.